These 5 T cell receptor beta chains originate from one sample sequenced in a study of shared clonotypes between healthy human individuals (TCRdb year 2020). The method was the immunoSEQ multiplex PCR assay. Not all clones reach the TCRdb copy of this immuneACCESS table, which keeps in-frame sequences only. Checked studies attribute under half of the gap to unresolved V genes and leave the rest unexplained. Recorded for this sample are millions of clones; approximately 94% of them occurred a single time. The ten largest clonotypes hold more than 0.95% of the sample. CD8 naive samples consisted of CD45RO-negative cells that were positively selected for CCR7, yielding a CD45RA+CCR7+ population without TemRA cells. The sequencing sample was made of naive CD8+ T cells sorted from blood. The cell subset or site tag for this specimen amounts to: CD45RA+CCR7+. Receptors were obtained from a man between 18 and 35 years old in good health.

This clone was counted once. J is TRBJ1-6 and V is TRBV6-6; 8 bases match TRBD1. J lost 10 bases, V lost 8 bases, and 13 bases had no gene match. This CDR3 is built from 15 residues. Germline V gene data show CDR1 as MNHNY and CDR2 as SVGAGI (reference sequence). CDR3: CASGKPTGAESPLHF. The CDR3 DNA follows: TGTGCCAGCGGGAAACCGACAGGGGCAGAATCACCCCTCCACTTT.

The chain recombines TRBV28 with TRBJ1-1; 7 bases map to TRBD1. Germline V CDR1 and CDR2: MDHEN, SYDVKM. The V and J ends lost 5 bases and 1 base, in that order; junction bases with no gene match: 7. The CDR3 sequence is 15 residues long. This CDR3 is CASSRGGTENTEAFF. The DNA for the CDR3 is TGTGCCAGCAGTCGAGGTGGGACAGAGAACACTGAAGCTTTCTTT.

The rearrangement uses TRBV6-5 and TRBJ2-3, with D possibly matching TRBD1 (5 bases). The CDR3 is made up of 15 amino acids. Trimming stripped 0 bases from V and 3 bases from J, with 10 bases between. CDR1 and CDR2 (germline): MNHEY, SVGAGI. DNA of the CDR3: TGTGCCAGCAGTTACTCAGCAGGGCCTACAGATACGCAGTATTTT. This codes for CASSYSAGPTDTQYF.

V and J are TRBV27 and TRBJ2-1, with D perhaps matching TRBD1 (6 bases). The germline V gene encodes CDR1 MNHEY and CDR2 SMNVEV (reference sequence). The CDR3 spans 15 residues. V was clipped by 0 bases and J by 2 bases, with 8 bases between them. DNA for the CDR3: TGTGCCAGCAGTTTATCGGCAGGGGCCTACAATGAGCAGTTCTTC. Translating gives CASSLSAGAYNEQFF.

The rearrangement links TRBV29-1 to TRBJ2-3; 9 nucleotides line up with TRBD1. This CDR3 is built from 14 residues. The ends lost 6 bases at V and 3 bases at J; junction bases unmatched: 7. Germline V lookup: CDR1 SQVTM, CDR2 ANQGSEA. The chain's CDR3 is CSVRQGDYTDTQYF. Here the CDR3 DNA reads TGCAGCGTGCGACAGGGGGATTATACAGATACGCAGTATTTT.